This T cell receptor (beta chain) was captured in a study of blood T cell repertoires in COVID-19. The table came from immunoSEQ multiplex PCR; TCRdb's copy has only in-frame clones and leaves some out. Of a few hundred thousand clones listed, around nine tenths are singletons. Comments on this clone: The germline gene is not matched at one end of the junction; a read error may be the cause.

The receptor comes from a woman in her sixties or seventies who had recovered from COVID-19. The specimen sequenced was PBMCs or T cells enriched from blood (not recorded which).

CDR3 amino acids: CASSRMPGLGNTGELFF. For the CDR3, the DNA is TGTGCTAGCAGCCGCATGCCGGGACTAGGGAACACCGGGGAGCTGTTTTTT. The chain uses TRBV7-7 and TRBJ2-2; TRBD2 aligns across 8 bases. CDR1 SSHAT and CDR2 FNYEAQ come from the germline V gene (reference sequence). The CDR3 length is 17 residues.